This is a list of T cell receptor beta chains from one sample in a study of shared clonotypes between healthy human individuals. Clones were sequenced by immunoSEQ multiplex PCR, and TCRdb holds only the in-frame ones, with some missing. The sample includes around 2.5 million clones, approximately 93% of them seen just once. Sequencing was done on a sample of naive CD4+ T cells from PBMCs. The receptor set was obtained from a young man in good health. Some clones in this sample may be carry-over from other donors' samples. The CDR3 runs from the conserved cysteine through the conserved F or W. A D gene is named only where the DNA matches it firmly. Some rows have no size entry. The others give once, few or many, or a class for an expanded clone.

TRBV9	.	.	TRBJ2-7	TGTGCCAGCAGCGTAGTTGCGGGGTGGGGCGAGCAGTACTTC	CASSVVAGWGEQYF
TRBV10-3	.	.	TRBJ2-1	TGTGCCATCAGTGAGCCAATAGGTGACAGGTCCTTTAATGAGCAGTTCTTC	CAISEPIGDRSFNEQFF
TRBV19	.	.	TRBJ2-1	TGTGCCAGTAGTTTGTCCCAGGGGTTACATGAGCAGTTCTTC	CASSLSQGLHEQFF
TRBV27	.	TRBD2	TRBJ2-7	TGTGCCAGCAGTTCAAGCGGGAATTACTACGAGCAGTACTTC	CASSSSGNYYEQYF
TRBV18	.	.	TRBJ2-1	TGTGCCAGCTCACCACCGGGACACCAACTCGGATCCTACAATGAGCAGTTCTTC	CASSPPGHQLGSYNEQFF
TRBV6-6	.	TRBD2	TRBJ2-1	TGTGCCAGCAGTTACCGGGCGGGAGTAGCCTACAATGAGCAGTTCTTC	CASSYRAGVAYNEQFF
TRBV11-1	.	.	TRBJ1-1	TGTGCCAGCAGCTTAGCGCAATGGGGGGGCGCTCAAATTACTGAAGCTTTCTTT	CASSLAQWGGAQITEAFF
TRBV7-2	.	TRBD2	TRBJ2-5	TGTGCCAGCAGCTTAGGGCTAGCGGGAGGGCTGGAGACCCAGTACTTC	CASSLGLAGGLETQYF
TRBV28	.	.	TRBJ2-5	TGTGCCAGCAGTACAAGGGCCCAAGAGACCCAGTACTTC	CASSTRAQETQYF
TRBV7-2	.	TRBD1	TRBJ2-7	TGTGCCAGCAGCTCAAGGGGACAGGGGGGCTACGAGCAGTACTTC	CASSSRGQGGYEQYF
TRBV5-4	.	TRBD1	TRBJ1-2	TGTGCCAGCAGCTTAACCCCCGGGACAGGGGGCGGCTACACCTTC	CASSLTPGTGGGYTF
TRBV28	once	.	TRBJ1-2	TGTGCCAGCAGAAGGGCAGGGTTCGTTTACACCTTC	CASRRAGFVYTF
TRBV19	.	.	TRBJ1-5	TGTGCCAGTAGTCCGGTTCGCAATCAGCCCCAGCATTTT	CASSPVRNQPQHF
TRBV4-2	once	.	TRBJ1-2	TGTGCCAGCAGCCAGGCCCATGGGGCCGCGGGTAACTATGGCTACACCTTC	CASSQAHGAAGNYGYTF
TRBV25-1	.	.	TRBJ2-5	TGTGCCAGCAGGGATCCGGCCCGGCTACCAGAGACCCAGTACTTC	CASRDPARLPETQYF
TRBV2	once	.	TRBJ2-7	TGTGCCAGCAGTGAGCTGGGGGAGCAGTACTTC	CASSELGEQYF
TRBV28	few	TRBD1	TRBJ2-1	TGTGCCAGCAGTCGAACAGGGGGCAATGAGCAGTTCTTC	CASSRTGGNEQFF
TRBV18	.	TRBD2	TRBJ2-1	TGTGCCAGCTCACCGTATACTAGCGGGAGCTACAATGAGCAGTTCTTC	CASSPYTSGSYNEQFF
TRBV5-1	once	TRBD2	TRBJ2-1	TGCGCCAGCAGTCTGGGGCTAGCGGAATACAATGAGCAGTTCTTC	CASSLGLAEYNEQFF
TRBV5-6	once	TRBD2	TRBJ2-3	TGTGCCAGCAGCTTGGTAGCGGGAGGGCCCACAGATACGCAGTATTTT	CASSLVAGGPTDTQYF
TRBV6-6	.	TRBD1	TRBJ1-2	TGTGCCAGTTATGTAGGACAGGGGGGAGGCTACACCTTC	CASYVGQGGGYTF
TRBV5-1	.	.	TRBJ1-1	TGCGCCAGCAGCCCGCAGGGTCTCACTGAAGCTTTCTTT	CASSPQGLTEAFF
TRBV2	.	TRBD1	TRBJ2-6	TGTGCCAGCGGCGACAGGGGGCAAATTGGGGCCAACGTCCTGACTTTC	CASGDRGQIGANVLTF
TRBV27	.	.	TRBJ1-4	TGTGCCAGCAGTTTAGGCAGGTCCGCAACTAATGAAAAACTGTTTTTT	CASSLGRSATNEKLFF
TRBV10-3	.	.	TRBJ2-1	TGTGCCATCAGTGATTGGAGAGGATCCTACAATGAGCAGTTCTTC	CAISDWRGSYNEQFF
TRBV28	.	.	TRBJ1-5	TGTGCCAGCACCTGGGGCAGGGCTCAGCCCCAGCATTTT	CASTWGRAQPQHF
TRBV4-1	.	.	TRBJ2-5	TGCGCCAGCAGCCAAACCCCGGAGGGGACCCAGTACTTC	CASSQTPEGTQYF
TRBV7-2	.	.	TRBJ1-2	TGTGCCAGCAGCTTAGGGCGGGGGAATGGCTACACCTTC	CASSLGRGNGYTF
TRBV6-6	once	TRBD1	TRBJ1-4	TGTGCCAGCACCGACAGGGGCTCTGGGACTAATGAAAAACTGTTTTTT	CASTDRGSGTNEKLFF
TRBV5-4	.	.	TRBJ2-4	TGTGCCAGCAGCTTGTCCCTACTAGAAAACATTCAGTACTTC	CASSLSLLENIQYF
TRBV6-5	once	.	TRBJ1-2	TGTGCCAGCAGACGCGGGGGCCGCTATGGCTACACCTTC	CASRRGGRYGYTF
TRBV28	.	.	TRBJ1-1	TGTGCCAGCAGTTCCCCGGTTGCATGGAACACTGAAGCTTTCTTT	CASSSPVAWNTEAFF